This entry lists 17 T cell receptor beta chains sequenced from one sample in a study of T cell responses to AZD1222 COVID-19 vaccine. The repertoire was sequenced with immunoSEQ multiplex PCR; TCRdb's copy has only in-frame clones and lacks some. This table has around 160,000 clones, 94% appearing once. The sample consisted of peripheral blood, taken on day 0 of AZD1222 vaccination. The receptors here all came from an adult in good health.

This clone was seen only once. This chain connects TRBV3-1 (or the pseudogene TRBV3-2) to TRBJ1-1, with TRBD1 identical over 7 bases. The CDR3 length is 13 residues. CDR1 LGHDT and CDR2 YNNKEL come from the germline V gene (reference sequence). With 2 bases clipped from V and 5 bases from J, the junction kept 2 bases outside the gene matches. DNA of the CDR3: TGTGCCAGCAGCCAACACAGGGGAACTGAAGCTTTCTTT. Its protein is CASSQHRGTEAFF.

The CDR3 region is CASSEHRAEAFF. CDR3 nucleotides: TGTGCCAGCAGTGAACACAGGGCAGAAGCTTTCTTT. V usage is TRBV2 and J usage is TRBJ1-1, with a possible D match to TRBD1 (6 bases). The CDR3 is 12 residues long. Germline loops: CDR1 SNHLY, CDR2 FYNNEI. Between the trimmed V and J ends, which lost 2 bases and 8 bases, there was a span of 9 bases.

This clone was detected only once. This chain connects TRBV9 to TRBJ2-7, with D possibly being TRBD1 or TRBD2 (5 bases each). V was clipped by 1 base and J by 5 bases, with 19 bases between them. CDR1 SGDLS and CDR2 YYNGEE come from the germline V gene. This CDR3 spans 16 amino acids. The CDR3 DNA follows: TGTGCCAGCAGCGTAACCCCGGGACCGTCCGGCCACGAGCAGTACTTC. Protein sequence: CASSVTPGPSGHEQYF.

The J gene is TRBJ1-1, the V gene TRBV25-1; tentatively, D is TRBD1 (6 bases). The germline V gene has CDR1 MGHDK and CDR2 SYGVNS. V lost 4 bases to trimming and J lost 4 bases, with 16 bases between them. There are 15 residues in the CDR3. The CDR3 here is CASSGLNRVGTEAFF. The CDR3, as DNA: TGTGCCAGCAGTGGGCTCAACAGGGTTGGCACTGAAGCTTTCTTT. Drawing the rest from reference TRBV25-1 and TRBJ1-1, the complete variable domain is EADIYQTPRYLVIGTGKKITLECSQTMGHDKMYWYQQDPGMELHLIHYSYGVNSTEKGDLSSESTVSRIRTEHFPLTLESARPSHTSQYLCASSGLNRVGTEAFFGQGTRLTVV.

The rearrangement uses TRBV19 and TRBJ1-6; D ambiguous. The germline V gene has CDR1 LNHDA and CDR2 SQIVND (reference sequence). CDR3 length equals 13 residues. Trimming left V 3 bases short and J 7 bases short, with 7 bases between. The CDR3 nucleotides read TGTGCCAGTAGTATCGCCCAGAATTCACCCCTCCACTTT. Translation: CASSIAQNSPLHF.

The chain employs TRBV6-5 and TRBJ1-4; possible D gene TRBD1, 5 bases. Germline assignment: CDR1 MNHEY and CDR2 SVGAGI. The V gene lost 6 bases and the J gene lost 2 bases, with 10 bases spanning the gap. The CDR3 is 14 amino acids. CDR3 in amino acids: CASSPTATNEKLFF. The DNA of the CDR3 is TGTGCCAGCAGCCCGACAGCGACTAATGAAAAACTGTTTTTT.

This clone occurred a few times. This chain joins TRBV5-1 and TRBJ2-7; TRBD2 matches 9 bases. Germline V CDR1 and CDR2: SGHRS, YFSETQ. The CDR3 contains 13 residues. J lost 6 bases, V lost 9 bases, and 10 bases had no gene match. CDR3 amino acids: CATRTSEAGEQYF. The CDR3 DNA sequence: TGCGCCACCAGGACTAGCGAGGCCGGCGAGCAGTACTTC.

The chain has TRBV23-1 and TRBJ1-3; the match to TRBD1 covers 10 bases. TRBV23-1 is an ORF; its function is uncertain. The trim removed 6 bases at V and 2 bases at J, leaving 13 bases unmatched. This CDR3 region has 18 residues. This chain's CDR3 is CASSRDRGDWIPGNTIYF. The CDR3 DNA sequence: TGCGCCAGCAGCCGGGACAGGGGAGATTGGATCCCTGGAAACACCATATATTTT.

The chain couples TRBV7-7 to TRBJ2-7; TRBD1 is a possible D gene (7 bases). The V end was cut by 5 bases, the J end by 4 bases, with 18 bases between. This CDR3 is built from 15 residues. Germline CDR1 and CDR2: SSHAT and FNYEAQ (reference sequence). Written as DNA, the CDR3 is TGTGCCAGCAGCGTCCTCGCGGGGACAGAGTACGAGCAGTACTTC. The encoded protein is CASSVLAGTEYEQYF.

This CDR3 reads CASGKAIPPEAFF. CDR3 bases: TGTGCCAGCGGCAAGGCCATACCCCCTGAAGCTTTCTTT. The chain uses TRBV3-1 (or the pseudogene TRBV3-2) and TRBJ1-1; D call uncertain. V was trimmed by 8 bases and J by 6 bases, leaving 16 bases between them. In germline, CDR1 is LGHDT, CDR2 YNNKEL (reference sequence). The CDR3 extends over 13 amino acids.

The chain uses TRBV7-9 and TRBJ2-6; D call uncertain. Trimming took 5 bases from V and 2 from J, leaving 22 bases between them. From germline, CDR1 is SEHNR and CDR2 FQNEAQ (reference sequence). CDR3 length: 19 amino acids. The CDR3 loop reads CASSPVETTIPPGANVLTF. CDR3 sequence (DNA): TGTGCCAGCAGCCCAGTAGAAACTACTATCCCCCCTGGGGCCAACGTCCTGACTTTC.

The chain links TRBV19 to TRBJ2-3; 7 bases are a match to TRBD2. The CDR3 sequence is 15 residues long. Trimming at V came to 5 bases and at J to 2 bases, leaving 7 bases not matched to a gene. Germline loops: CDR1 LNHDA, CDR2 SQIVND (reference sequence). The CDR3 nucleotides read TGTGCCAGTAGTGCTAGCGGTTATCTCACAGATACGCAGTATTTT. Translating gives CASSASGYLTDTQYF.

The rearrangement uses TRBV5-4 and TRBJ1-1; possible D gene TRBD1, 6 bases. The CDR3 runs 14 residues. CDR1 and CDR2 (germline): SGHNT, YYREEE (reference sequence). V was cut by 3 bases and J by 0 bases, with 9 bases left in between. CDR3 nucleotides: TGTGCCAGCAGCTCCGGGACATTGAACACTGAAGCTTTCTTT. Translated, it gives CASSSGTLNTEAFF.

The rearrangement joins TRBV5-1 to TRBJ2-6, with D unresolved. This CDR3 is 15 amino acids long. Per the germline V gene, CDR1 is SGHRS and CDR2 is YFSETQ. V dropped 0 bases and J dropped 2 bases, with 6 bases sitting between them. CDR3 nucleotides: TGCGCCAGCAGCTTGGCGTTAACTGGGGCCAACGTCCTGACTTTC. Its translation: CASSLALTGANVLTF.

This clone was counted once. The rearrangement uses TRBV30 and TRBJ2-7; tentatively, D is TRBD1 (5 bases). CDR3 length equals 14 residues. CDR1 is GTSNPN and CDR2 is SVGIG in the germline V gene (reference sequence). Trimming removed 1 base from V and 6 bases from J, with 16 bases in between. The CDR3 DNA is TGTGCCTGGAGTGGGGGCTCGCTGAACTCCGAGCAGTACTTC. Its translation: CAWSGGSLNSEQYF.

The chain uses TRBV5-1 and TRBJ1-2; D may be TRBD1 (5 bases). Germline V gene sequence: CDR1 SGHRS, CDR2 YFSETQ. The CDR3 has 15 residues. V lost 0 bases, J lost 6 bases, and 15 bases lay in between. As DNA, the CDR3 is TGCGCCAGCAGCTTGGATAGGGGTATAGTGGATGGCTACACCTTC. Its protein is CASSLDRGIVDGYTF.

The chain joins TRBV24-1 to TRBJ1-5; the match to TRBD1 covers 10 bases. CDR1 and CDR2 from the germline V gene are KGHDR and SFDVKD. Unmatched junction bases numbered 6, after V lost 2 bases and J lost 6 bases. There are 16 residues in the CDR3. Written as DNA, the CDR3 is TGTGCCACCAGTGATTCCGACAGGGGGCGAGGTCAGCCCCAGCATTTT. Encoded protein: CATSDSDRGRGQPQHF.